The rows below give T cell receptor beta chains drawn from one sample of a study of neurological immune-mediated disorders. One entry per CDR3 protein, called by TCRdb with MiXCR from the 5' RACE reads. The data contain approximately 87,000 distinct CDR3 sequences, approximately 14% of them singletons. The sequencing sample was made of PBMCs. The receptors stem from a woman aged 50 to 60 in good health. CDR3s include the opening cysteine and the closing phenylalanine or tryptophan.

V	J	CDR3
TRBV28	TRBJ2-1	CASGSPITHEQFF
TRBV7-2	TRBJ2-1	CASSPVGTGSYNEQFF
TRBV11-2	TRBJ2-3	CASSLDGLGDTQYF
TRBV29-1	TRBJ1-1	CSARTGRDTEAFF
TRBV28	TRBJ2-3	CASTGAEGHFVDTQYF
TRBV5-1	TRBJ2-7	CASSFGSTYEQYF
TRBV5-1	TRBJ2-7	CASSLVGSRSDVYEQYF
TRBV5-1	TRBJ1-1	CASSEATGIGNTEAFF
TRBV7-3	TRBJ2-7	CASSLTSPLAGQAYEQYF
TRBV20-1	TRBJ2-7	CSARGGTSGYEQYF
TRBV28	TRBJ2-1	CASSLRSERGEQFF
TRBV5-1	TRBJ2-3	CASSSGTTGDTQYF
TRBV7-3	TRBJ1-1	CASSLNPAAMNTEAFF
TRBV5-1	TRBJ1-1	CASSVGQGDMNTEAFF
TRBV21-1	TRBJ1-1	CASSKAPLGVNTEAFF
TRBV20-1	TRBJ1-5	CSAGQPQHF
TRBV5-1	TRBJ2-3	CASSLSPVGRQRSTDTQYF
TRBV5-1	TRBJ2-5	CASSPGTTQETQYF
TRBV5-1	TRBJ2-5	CASSPGGRQETQYF
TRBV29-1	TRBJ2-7	CSVEGGTGGYEQYF
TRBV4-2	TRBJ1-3	CASSQDGLGQGFSSGNTICF
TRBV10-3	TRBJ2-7	CAIQRTGPYEQYF
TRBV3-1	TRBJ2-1	CASSQRRGPYNEQFF
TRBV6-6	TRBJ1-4	CASSPRPREKLFF
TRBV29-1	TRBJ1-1	CSVQGVLRGSNTEAFF
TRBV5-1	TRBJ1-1	CASSWNRYTTEAFF
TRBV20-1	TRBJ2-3	CSVKIKAFSTDTQYF
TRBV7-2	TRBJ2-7	CASSLGRQKAYEQYF
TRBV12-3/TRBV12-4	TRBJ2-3	CANTPRGYPGGYTQYF
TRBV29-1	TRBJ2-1	CSVGGQTGGNEQFF
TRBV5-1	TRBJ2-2	CASSQQGHGELFF
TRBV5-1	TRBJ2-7	CASRRGTSGDYYEQYF
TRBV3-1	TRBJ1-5	CASSQGRSQPQHF
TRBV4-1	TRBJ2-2	CASSQLDMGLNTGELFF
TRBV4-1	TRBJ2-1	CASRDLSYNEQFF
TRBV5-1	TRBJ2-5	CASSLAGPESETQYF
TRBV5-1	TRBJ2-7	CASSLEWTVGSYEQYF
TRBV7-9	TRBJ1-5	CTSSQMSRPQHF
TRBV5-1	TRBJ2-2	CASGFGGGDSNTGELFF
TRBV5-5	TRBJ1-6	CASRDRAWLGSPLHF
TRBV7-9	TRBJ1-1	CASSLVIRTGGGRTEAFF
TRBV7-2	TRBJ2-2	CASSLTPIRAGELFF
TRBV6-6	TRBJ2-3	CASSYLAGGKDTQYF
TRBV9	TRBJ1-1	CASSPVGQGRAEAFF
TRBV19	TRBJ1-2	CASTSFGRGFGGYTF
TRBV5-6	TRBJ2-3	CASSLALGIGPDTQYF